Shown below are 18 T cell receptor beta chains from a single sample sequenced in a study of blood T cell repertoires in COVID-19. The method was immunoSEQ multiplex PCR; TCRdb's version includes in-frame clones alone and lacks a portion of them. The sample holds 21,000 or so clones; roughly 91% are singletons and the top ten take approximately 17%. The sample comprised peripheral blood. These receptors were taken from a man between 70 and 80 years old with active COVID-19.

V and J are TRBV7-2 and TRBJ2-5; 8 bases match TRBD1. Looked up from germline, CDR1 is SGHTA and CDR2 is FQGNSA. The ends lost 4 bases at V and 1 base at J; junction bases unmatched: 5. The CDR3 is 15 amino acids. Here the CDR3 DNA reads TGTGCCAGCAGCTATAGGACAGGGAGCCAAGAGACCCAGTACTTC. The encoded protein is CASSYRTGSQETQYF.

By frequency in the sample, this clone is medium-sized. Here the CDR3 reads CASSGGLLEQYF. In nucleotides, the CDR3 is TGTGCCAGCAGTGGGGGGCTTCTCGAGCAGTACTTC. The chain joins TRBV2 to TRBJ2-7; D perhaps matches TRBD1 (6 bases). V lost 4 bases and J 6 bases, leaving 10 bases between the germline ends. The CDR3 loop spans 12 amino acids. Germline V gives CDR1 SNHLY, CDR2 FYNNEI.

Only one count was recorded for this clone. The V call is TRBV13, the J call TRBJ2-5; D not certain. Germline values: CDR1 PRHDT, CDR2 FYEKMQ (reference sequence). The CDR3 loop spans 14 amino acids. V dropped 2 bases and J dropped 2 bases, with 9 bases sitting between them. The CDR3 sequence: CASSLRSSQETQYF. CDR3 nucleotides: TGTGCCAGCAGCTTACGGTCGAGTCAAGAGACCCAGTACTTC.

V and J are TRBV7-9 and TRBJ1-5; TRBD1 aligns across 7 bases. The V gene's germline CDR1 is SEHNR and CDR2 FQNEAQ (reference sequence). Trimming took 5 bases from V and 3 from J; bases not matched to a gene: 4. The CDR3 sequence is 14 residues long. The CDR3 sequence: CASSMTGTNQPQHF. The CDR3 nucleotides are TGTGCCAGCAGCATGACAGGGACCAATCAGCCCCAGCATTTT.

V gene TRBV30 combines with J gene TRBJ1-1, with D possibly TRBD1 on 5 matching bases. V was cut by 5 bases and J by 11 bases, with 15 bases left in between. The CDR3 extends over 11 amino acids. CDR1 is GTSNPN and CDR2 is SVGIG in the germline V gene (reference sequence). CDR3 amino acids: CAWFLGGSAFF. CDR3 in DNA: TGTGCCTGGTTTCTGGGGGGATCGGCTTTCTTT.

The sample holds one count of this clone. V gene TRBV19 combines with J gene TRBJ1-5; D gene unclear. CDR3 length equals 15 residues. Germline V gives CDR1 LNHDA, CDR2 SQIVND (reference sequence). With 6 bases removed from V and 0 bases from J, the gap between germline ends came to 12 bases. The CDR3 sequence: CASSVGSYSNQPQHF. CDR3 coding DNA: TGTGCCAGTAGCGTAGGGAGTTATAGCAATCAGCCCCAGCATTTT.

This clone was picked up a small number of times. The chain has TRBV7-8 and TRBJ2-7, with TRBD2 matching 8 bases. V lost 1 base, J lost 3 bases, and 8 bases stayed unmatched. The CDR3 extends over 16 amino acids. The germline V gene has CDR1 SGHVS and CDR2 FQNEAQ. CDR3 protein: CASSLVLGLGVYEQYF. The DNA of the CDR3 is TGTGCCAGCAGCTTAGTCTTGGGACTAGGTGTCTACGAGCAGTACTTC. The full variable domain, rest sourced from reference TRBV7-8 and TRBJ2-7, is GAGVSQSPRYKVAKRGQDVALRCDPISGHVSLFWYQQALGQGPEFLTYFQNEAQLDKSGLPSDRFFAERPEGSVSTLKIQRTQQEDSAVYLCASSLVLGLGVYEQYFGPGTRLTVT.

J is TRBJ1-3 and V is TRBV3-1 (or the pseudogene TRBV3-2), with D uncertain. The V gene's germline CDR1 is LGHDT and CDR2 YNNKEL (reference sequence). V lost 3 bases to trimming and J lost 0 bases, with 12 bases between them. This CDR3 is 16 amino acids long. The DNA of the CDR3 is TGTGCCAGCAGCCACGAGGGATCGAGCTCTGGAAACACCATATATTTT. This gives the protein CASSHEGSSSGNTIYF.

This clone was detected only once. The rearrangement uses TRBV5-1 and TRBJ2-3, with TRBD2 matching over 8 bases. CDR1 and CDR2 (germline): SGHRS, YFSETQ. The CDR3 consists of 15 residues. Trimming removed 1 base from V and 1 base from J; junction bases left unmatched: 2. CDR3 sequence reads: CASSLSGSGTDTQYF. As DNA, the CDR3 is TGCGCCAGCAGCTTGAGCGGGAGCGGCACAGATACGCAGTATTTT.

This clone is classed as large. The chain recombines TRBV12-3 or TRBV12-4 with TRBJ2-1, with 10 bases identical to TRBD2. V gave up 2 bases and J gave up 8 bases; unmatched junction bases: 0. This CDR3 is 13 amino acids long. CDR3 sequence: CASSLLAGDEQFF. The CDR3 nucleotides are TGTGCCAGCAGTTTACTAGCGGGAGATGAGCAGTTCTTC.

J is TRBJ2-7 and V is TRBV7-9, with D possibly matching TRBD2 (6 bases). From germline, CDR1 is SEHNR and CDR2 FQNEAQ (reference sequence). V was trimmed by 1 base and J by 5 bases, leaving 12 bases between them. The CDR3 runs 14 residues. The CDR3 region has the DNA TGTGCCAGCAGCTTAGGAGGGGCGGGGAACGAGCAGTACTTC. Translating gives CASSLGGAGNEQYF.

The chain links TRBV30 to TRBJ2-3; TRBD1 aligns across 8 bases. This CDR3 spans 14 amino acids. CDR1 and CDR2 from the germline V gene are GTSNPN and SVGIG (reference sequence). The V segment lost 2 bases and the J segment 1 base; nucleotides outside the gene matches: 2. The CDR3 spells CAWSRGQGTDTQYF. In DNA, the CDR3 is TGTGCCTGGAGTCGGGGACAGGGCACAGATACGCAGTATTTT. The full variable domain, its missing parts supplied by reference TRBV30 and TRBJ2-3, is SQTIHQWPATLVQPVGSPLSLECTVEGTSNPNLYWYRQAAGRGLQLLFYSVGIGQISSEVPQNLSASRPQDRQFILSSKKLLLSDSGFYLCAWSRGQGTDTQYFGPGTRLTVL.

The chain joins TRBV6-4 to TRBJ2-2; 8 bases agree with TRBD1. In germline, CDR1 is MRHNA, CDR2 SNTAGT. CDR3 size: 14 residues. The junction had 1 base not matched to a gene; V was cut back by 3 bases and J by 4 bases. As DNA, the CDR3 is TGTGCCAGCAGTGAGGGGACAGGCACCGGGGAGCTGTTTTTT. This encodes CASSEGTGTGELFF.

This chain joins TRBV7-9 and TRBJ2-7; TRBD2 is a possible D gene (5 bases). The ends were cut back, 4 bases at V and 0 bases at J, with 16 bases in the middle. There are 16 residues in the CDR3. Germline V gene lookup returns CDR1 SEHNR and CDR2 FQNEAQ (reference sequence). The CDR3 region has the DNA TGTGCCAGCAGCTCAAGGACGCTAACTAGCTCCTACGAGCAGTACTTC. Translation gives CASSSRTLTSSYEQYF.

V is TRBV4-1 and J is TRBJ2-2; perhaps TRBD2 as D (6 bases). The CDR3 is made up of 15 amino acids. CDR1 is MGHRA, CDR2 YSYEKL, per germline. V lost 3 bases to trimming and J lost 4 bases, with 12 bases between them. The CDR3 DNA reads TGCGCCAGCAGCCAGGCTACTAGCCCCACCGGGGAGCTGTTTTTT. Its protein is CASSQATSPTGELFF.

This chain links TRBV21-1 with TRBJ2-4; the table names TRBD2, a call not compared with the DNA. TRBV21-1 is classified as a pseudogene. The CDR3 is 17 residues long. The CDR3 reads CASSKCRGPLAKNIQYF. CDR3 nucleotides: TGTGCCAGCAGCAAATGTCGGGGTCCTCTAGCCAAAAACATTCAGTACTTC.

The chain couples TRBV6-6 to TRBJ2-7; 16 bases are a match to TRBD2. Germline V lookup: CDR1 MNHNY, CDR2 SVGAGI (reference sequence). Germline trimming cut 6 bases from V and 5 bases from J; bases unmatched to any gene: 7. The CDR3 length is 16 residues. The CDR3 loop reads CASSQGTSGGENEQYF. DNA of the CDR3: TGTGCCAGCAGCCAAGGGACTAGCGGGGGGGAGAACGAGCAGTACTTC.

The rearrangement links TRBV6-6 to TRBJ1-2; D unresolved. CDR1 MNHNY and CDR2 SVGAGI come from the germline V gene (reference sequence). The V end was cut by 6 bases, the J end by 8 bases, with 13 bases between. This CDR3 has 12 residues. The DNA for the CDR3 is TGTGCCAGCAGCTGGGAGGGTTGGGGCTACACCTTC. Its protein is CASSWEGWGYTF.